The T cell receptor (beta chain) described here comes from a study of cytomegalovirus exposure and HLA in healthy donors. Study results and caveats: Overall, roughly 160 TCR beta chains were annotated as cytomegalovirus-associated.

As regards this clone: No antigen is known for it.

The V and J ends lost 3 bases and 9 bases, in that order; junction bases with no gene match: 7. The CDR3 has 13 amino acids. Germline V CDR1 and CDR2: SGHTA, FQGNSA. Both 60 Vbeta primers and 13 Jbeta primers went into the PCR. Using immunoSEQ multiplex PCR, the repertoire was profiled, and TCRdb retains in-frame clones only, with some absent. Recorded for this sample: about 58,000 clones. The source is a male donor in good health and CMV-seronegative. J is TRBJ2-5 and V is TRBV7-2; 7 bases match TRBD2. Sequencing was done on a sample of PBMCs. CDR3 sequence: CASSFSSSGAQYF. For the CDR3, the DNA is TGTGCCAGCAGCTTTAGTTCAAGCGGGGCCCAGTACTTC.